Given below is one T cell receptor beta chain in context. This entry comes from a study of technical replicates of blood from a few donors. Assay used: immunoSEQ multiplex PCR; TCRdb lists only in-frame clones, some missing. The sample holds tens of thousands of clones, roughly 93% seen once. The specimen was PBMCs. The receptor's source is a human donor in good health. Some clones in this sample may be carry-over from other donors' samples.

CDR3 bases: TGTGCCTGGAGTGTAGGTATTCAGACTAGCGGGAGGTTAGTAACCTACGAGCAGTACTTC. Its translation: CAWSVGIQTSGRLVTYEQYF. V gene TRBV30 combines with J gene TRBJ2-7; 13 bases align to TRBD2. Germline loops: CDR1 GTSNPN, CDR2 SVGIG (reference sequence). The CDR3 spans 20 residues. J lost 2 bases, V lost 0 bases, and 16 bases had no gene match.